The rows below give T cell receptor beta chains drawn from one sample of a study of shared clonotypes between healthy human individuals. Some clones are missing from TCRdb's copy, which holds only in-frame ones; the method was immunoSEQ multiplex PCR. Of about 700,000 clones in the sample, roughly 70% were seen once. Sequenced input: memory CD4+ T cells sorted from blood. All receptors come from a woman in her 30s in good health. Each CDR3 is given with its conserved first and last residue. The D gene is left open where the match is weak. Clone sizes are given selectively: once, few, many, or a class where the clone is expanded.

d_call | j_call | clone_size | v_call | cdr3_aa | cdr3_nt
NA | TRBJ1-1 | many | TRBV5-5 | CASSTGGNTEAFF | TGTGCCAGCAGCACCGGGGGCAACACTGAAGCTTTCTTT
NA | TRBJ1-1 | NA | TRBV6-1 | CASSVLRVNTEAFF | TGTGCCAGCAGTGTATTACGGGTGAACACTGAAGCTTTCTTT
NA | TRBJ1-5 | few | TRBV2 | CASSDQLAGSNQPQHF | TGTGCCAGCAGTGATCAACTGGCCGGGAGCAATCAGCCCCAGCATTTT
NA | TRBJ1-1 | many | TRBV21-1 | CASSLGTELNTEAFF | TGTGCCAGCAGCCTGGGGACGGAATTGAACACTGAAGCTTTCTTT
TRBD1 | TRBJ2-7 | NA | TRBV6-1 | CASSQDGQGTSYEQYF | TGTGCCAGCAGTCAAGACGGACAGGGAACCTCCTACGAGCAGTACTTC
TRBD2 | TRBJ2-1 | NA | TRBV2 | CASSLSGGRNEQFF | TGTGCCAGCAGCCTAAGCGGGGGACGGAATGAGCAGTTCTTC
TRBD2 | TRBJ2-1 | few | TRBV20-1 | CSARGDEQFF | TGCAGTGCTCGGGGGGATGAGCAGTTCTTC
NA | TRBJ2-1 | NA | TRBV9 | CASSVVGGEQFF | TGTGCCAGCAGCGTAGTTGGGGGTGAGCAGTTCTTC
NA | TRBJ1-1 | NA | TRBV6-5 | CASSYSGAEAFF | TGTGCCAGCAGTTACTCGGGTGCTGAAGCTTTCTTT
TRBD1 | TRBJ1-5 | NA | TRBV9 | CASSVGTGGSQPQHF | TGTGCCAGCAGCGTAGGGACAGGGGGCAGTCAGCCCCAGCATTTT
NA | TRBJ2-1 | NA | TRBV25-1 | CASHRESEQFF | TGTGCCAGCCACCGGGAGAGTGAGCAGTTCTTC
TRBD1 | TRBJ1-3 | NA | TRBV4-2 | CASSQSIRDSSGNTIYF | TGTGCCAGCAGCCAGTCGATTAGGGACAGCTCTGGAAACACCATATATTTT
NA | TRBJ2-5 | NA | TRBV29-1 | CSVSQETQYF | TGCAGCGTGAGCCAAGAGACCCAGTACTTC
TRBD1 | TRBJ2-7 | NA | TRBV28 | CASSPLGQGHEQYF | TGTGCCAGCAGTCCCCTCGGACAGGGCCACGAGCAGTACTTC
TRBD1 | TRBJ1-2 | NA | TRBV30 | CASDRGGYGYTF | TGTGCCTCTGACAGGGGCGGCTATGGCTACACCTTC
NA | TRBJ2-5 | once | TRBV2 | CASSLGHQETQYF | TGTGCCAGCAGTCTAGGACACCAAGAGACCCAGTACTTC
TRBD1 | TRBJ1-2 | NA | TRBV28 | CAAKSSGQGAPHGYTF | TGTGCCGCTAAATCCTCGGGACAGGGGGCGCCCCATGGCTACACCTTC
TRBD2 | TRBJ2-5 | NA | TRBV6-5 | CASSWASGRGETQYF | TGTGCCAGCAGCTGGGCTAGCGGGAGGGGGGAGACCCAGTACTTC
NA | TRBJ2-1 | few | TRBV28 | CASSLLGQGPTEQFF | TGTGCCAGCAGTTTACTCGGCCAGGGCCCTACTGAGCAGTTCTTC
TRBD1 | TRBJ1-2 | once | TRBV6-5 | CASSYGTGWDGYGYTF | TGTGCCAGCAGTTACGGGACAGGGTGGGACGGCTATGGCTACACCTTC